A selection of T cell receptor beta chains follows, all from one sample in a study of cytomegalovirus exposure and HLA in healthy donors. TCRdb's table, derived via immunoSEQ multiplex PCR, lists solely in-frame clones and lacks some. The sample yields about 82,000 clones, about 79% seen once. The sequenced sample consisted of PBMCs. All receptors derive from a male donor in good health and CMV-seropositive. CDR3s include the opening cysteine and the closing phenylalanine or tryptophan. D genes are given only for firm matches. A clone size is listed for some rows: how often the clone was seen (once, few, many), or a class if it is expanded.

d_call	clone_size	v_call	j_call	cdr3_nt	cdr3_aa
TRBD1	-	TRBV18	TRBJ1-1	TGTGCCAGCTCACCTAAGACAGGGGGCACTGAAGCTTTCTTT	CASSPKTGGTEAFF
TRBD1	-	TRBV6-6	TRBJ2-7	TGTGCCAGCAGTACCGGGACAGGGTTGAGCATCGGAGAGCAGTACTTC	CASSTGTGLSIGEQYF
TRBD2	once	TRBV27	TRBJ2-3	TGTGCCAGCAGTTCCCTGGGACTAGCGGGGGGAGATACGCAGTATTTT	CASSSLGLAGGDTQYF
TRBD2	few	TRBV29-1	TRBJ2-7	TGCAGCGTTTCGGGGGGGTACGAGCAGTACTTC	CSVSGGYEQYF
TRBD2	-	TRBV11-2	TRBJ2-7	TGTGCCAGCAGCCAGACTAGCGGGGGGATTCAGACCTACGAGCAGTACTTC	CASSQTSGGIQTYEQYF
-	-	TRBV29-1	TRBJ1-4	TGCAGCGTTGAGCGGGATGTCGGTGAAAAACTGTTTTTT	CSVERDVGEKLFF
TRBD1	-	TRBV7-2	TRBJ2-2	TGTGCCAGCAGACCCCAGACAGGGGTGACCGGGGAGCTGTTTTTT	CASRPQTGVTGELFF
TRBD2	-	TRBV6-1	TRBJ2-1	TGTGCCAGCAGTGGGCTACTAGCGGGAATCGACAATGAGCAGTTCTTC	CASSGLLAGIDNEQFF
TRBD1	-	TRBV7-9	TRBJ1-1	TGTGCCAGCAGCCCCAGAGAGGGGGCATTTACTGAAGCTTTCTTT	CASSPREGAFTEAFF
TRBD2	few	TRBV4-2	TRBJ2-1	TGTGCCAGCAGCCAAGAACCCAGCGGGAGTGATGAGCAGTTCTTC	CASSQEPSGSDEQFF
-	-	TRBV5-5	TRBJ2-7	TGTGCCAGCAGCCCCGTGGCCTTCTACGAGCAGTACTTC	CASSPVAFYEQYF
TRBD2	-	TRBV7-3	TRBJ2-3	TGTGCCAGCAGCTTACGGCCTAGCGGTACAGATACGCAGTATTTT	CASSLRPSGTDTQYF
TRBD1	-	TRBV11-2	TRBJ1-6	TGTGCCAGCAGCTTAGGACGGGGGACAGGGAGGATGGATTCACCCCTCCACTTT	CASSLGRGTGRMDSPLHF
TRBD1	-	TRBV28	TRBJ1-5	TGTGCCAGCAGTTTCCCGGACAGGGAAATGAAGTATAGCAATCCGCCCCAGCATTTT	CASSFPDREMKYSNPPQHF
-	once	TRBV27	TRBJ2-7	TGTGCCAGCAGTTTTGCCGGTACCTACGAGCAGTACTTC	CASSFAGTYEQYF
-	-	TRBV11-3	TRBJ2-1	TGTGCCAGCAGCTTAGGTAACAGGAACAATGAGCAGTTCTTC	CASSLGNRNNEQFF
TRBD2	-	TRBV9	TRBJ2-1	TGTGCCAGCAGCTTGACTAGCGGGAGTGGAAATGAGCAGTTCTTC	CASSLTSGSGNEQFF
-	once	TRBV5-5	TRBJ1-5	TGTGCCAGCAGCTTGGGTTCCGGGAGTCAGCCCCAGCATTTT	CASSLGSGSQPQHF
TRBD1	-	TRBV4-1	TRBJ1-6	TGCGCCAGCAGCAATATAGGACAGGGGAATAATTCACCCCTCCACTTT	CASSNIGQGNNSPLHF
-	-	TRBV7-2	TRBJ1-2	TGTGCCAGCAGCACCCCTCAGGGACATTTAGGAGGTGGCTACACCTTC	CASSTPQGHLGGGYTF
-	-	TRBV5-1	TRBJ1-4	TGCGCCAGCAGCTTGGATCCAGGGGTCTGGGAAAAACTGTTTTTT	CASSLDPGVWEKLFF
TRBD1	few	TRBV10-3	TRBJ1-1	TGTGCCATCAGTGGCAGGGCCCGGGGGACAGGTGAAGCTTTCTTT	CAISGRARGTGEAFF
TRBD1	-	TRBV7-8	TRBJ1-2	TGTGCCAGCAGCTTATCAGGGACAGGGGCCTATGGCTACACCTTC	CASSLSGTGAYGYTF
TRBD2	-	TRBV2	TRBJ2-7	TGTGCCAGCAGTATAGCGGGGGGACCTTACGAGCAGTACTTC	CASSIAGGPYEQYF
-	few	TRBV6-1	TRBJ1-3	TGTGCCAGCTTCGCCGGGGGCTCTGGAAACACCATATATTTT	CASFAGGSGNTIYF
-	-	TRBV5-6	TRBJ2-1	TGTGCCAGCAGCCCGGGGGCGGGGGAGCAGTTCTTC	CASSPGAGEQFF
-	-	TRBV7-8	TRBJ2-5	TGTGCCAGCAGCTTCGGAGAGACCCAGTACTTC	CASSFGETQYF
-	-	TRBV4-2	TRBJ2-7	TGTGCCAGCAGCCAAGAGAATTATGTGGGAGTAGGCTACGAGCAGTACTTC	CASSQENYVGVGYEQYF
TRBD2	-	TRBV4-1	TRBJ2-7	TGCGCCAGCAGCCAGCTTGGGGGGGACGAGCAGTACTTC	CASSQLGGDEQYF
-	-	TRBV11-2	TRBJ1-3	TGTGCCAGCAGCCCCTTGACAGGCTCTGGAAACACCATATATTTT	CASSPLTGSGNTIYF
-	few	TRBV5-4	TRBJ2-1	TGTGCCAGCAGCTTGGGAGGACTACGGTCCTACAATGAGCAGTTCTTC	CASSLGGLRSYNEQFF
-	-	TRBV6-6	TRBJ2-3	TGTGCCAGCAGTTCCCGCGGTCTTCGAGACACGCAGTATTTT	CASSSRGLRDTQYF
TRBD2	-	TRBV19	TRBJ2-7	TGTGCCAGTTGTAGCGGGAGTACCTACGAGCAGTACTTC	CASCSGSTYEQYF
-	-	TRBV6-5	TRBJ2-6	TGTGCCAGCAGAAACGGGGGGGCCAACGTCCTGACTTTC	CASRNGGANVLTF
-	-	TRBV28	TRBJ2-1	TGTGCCAGCAGTGCACTCCTCAGGAGGCGGGGCTCCTACAATGAGCAGTTCTTC	CASSALLRRRGSYNEQFF
-	-	TRBV28	TRBJ1-2	TGTGCCAGCAGTCAACAATCATCTGGCTACACCTTC	CASSQQSSGYTF
-	once	TRBV2	TRBJ2-5	TGTGCCAGCACCGGGGAGACCCAGTACTTC	CASTGETQYF
-	once	TRBV9	TRBJ2-2	TGTGCCAGCAGCGTAGTAGGGGGGAACACCGGGGAGCTGTTTTTT	CASSVVGGNTGELFF
TRBD1	-	TRBV5-8	TRBJ1-2	TGTGCCAGCAGCTTGGCCAAGCGGACAGGGGTAGGGGGCTACACCTTC	CASSLAKRTGVGGYTF
TRBD1	once	TRBV28	TRBJ2-5	TGTGCCAGCAGTTCAACAGGGGTAGAGACCCAGTACTTC	CASSSTGVETQYF